This TCR beta chain was sequenced for a study of T-cell memory formation after mild COVID-19. Study information: Largely donor-specific TCR clusters were found.

The CDR3 runs to 17 residues. Germline V gives CDR1 SGHVS, CDR2 FQNEAQ. V was clipped by 3 bases and J by 8 bases, with 23 bases between them. Findings of the study overall: Clonal second-wave expansions that peaked on day 37 had unconfirmed SARS-CoV-2 specificity. There were some responding clones in pre-infection memory, which suggested that cross-reactive memory had joined. CD4/CD8 balance characterized clones contracting day 15 to 85, and CD4+ skew characterized later expanders.

TCRdb used MiXCR to reprocess the 5' RACE reads, holding one entry per CDR3 protein. The table lists just over 60,000 distinct CDR3 sequences, over 8.5% of them singletons. This clonotype was observed a few times. Its target is not known. The sample comprised PBMCs or a T cell subset sorted from them (not recorded which). The J gene is TRBJ2-1, the V gene TRBV7-8; D is tentatively TRBD1 or TRBD2 (7 bases each). The TCR sequence derives from a man aged 18-30 years who had mild COVID-19 (a few samples of this study predate the infection). Cell type and time point are not known. The CDR3 here is CASSFRQGPQGGDEQFF. CDR3 sequence (DNA): TGTGCCAGCAGCTTCCGACAGGGCCCTCAGGGGGGGGATGAGCAGTTCTTC.